This TCR beta chain was obtained from a study of blood T cell repertoires in COVID-19. Participants' reported clinical history set cohort assignment. Exposed study participants had met a COVID-19 case within 2 weeks before entry. In germline, CDR1 is LNHDA, CDR2 SQIVND (reference sequence). This CDR3 is 16 amino acids long. V trimming: 6 bases; J trimming: 3 bases; junction bases outside the gene matches: 9. How the authors handled the data: For nucleated cells, counts were estimated from reference gene primer amplification. This table comes from immunoSEQ multiplex PCR, and its TCRdb copy is limited to in-frame clones, with some not included. The V and J calls and clone size are taken from that table; D and trimming were inferred from the DNA. This sample has about 270,000 clones, with about 91% found just once.

This chain links TRBV19 with TRBJ2-2; 8 bases map to TRBD2. This sequence was found in a man aged 40-55 years who had been exposed to COVID-19. What was sequenced was PBMCs or T cells enriched from blood (not recorded which). CDR3 residues: CASSPSGSLYTGELFF. The CDR3, as DNA: TGTGCCAGTAGCCCCAGCGGGAGTTTGTACACCGGGGAGCTGTTTTTT.